This T cell receptor beta chain comes out of a study of blood T cell repertoires in COVID-19. At the level of the study: PBMCs, B-cell-depleted T cells, or T cells were the source of the cDNA or gDNA that made up the material.

Clones were sequenced by immunoSEQ multiplex PCR, and TCRdb holds only the in-frame ones, with some missing. The table has a few hundred thousand clones, roughly 90% seen once. Germline V lookup: CDR1 SNHLY, CDR2 FYNNEI. The V segment lost 6 bases and the J segment 1 base; nucleotides outside the gene matches: 6. The CDR3 loop spans 14 amino acids. Participants' own reports of clinical history determined their cohort assignment. Exposed participants came across a COVID-19 case within 2 weeks before study entry. The chain has TRBV2 and TRBJ2-7; 7 bases line up with TRBD1. The source of this sequence is a woman aged 30 to 39 who had been exposed to COVID-19. Sequencing was done on a sample of PBMCs or T cells enriched from blood (not recorded which). For the CDR3, the DNA is TGTGCCAGCAGGGCCGGGACAGCTTCCTACGAGCAGTACTTC. Its translation is CASRAGTASYEQYF.